This passage covers 9 T cell receptor beta chains from one sample sequenced in a study of CD8 T cells in ankylosing spondylitis. Regarding the study as a whole: Apparently characteristic of ankylosing spondylitis blood was a TCR beta motif (under ten highly homologous variants).

TCRdb passed the 5' RACE reads through MiXCR, listing each CDR3 protein once. This sample carries some 800,000 distinct CDR3 sequences, 12% of them seen once, and the ten largest clones take under 0.6%. Their target antigens are unknown. Sequencing was performed on blood, either unsorted or a sorted T cell fraction (not recorded which). These receptors were taken from a male donor with ankylosing spondylitis.

This clonotype was seen repeatedly, ten times or more. The V gene is TRBV20-1, the J gene TRBJ2-7; weak D call: TRBD1 (5 bases). Germline V gives CDR1 DFQATT, CDR2 SNEGSKA (reference sequence). The CDR3 spans 13 residues. Trimming removed 1 base at V and 2 bases at J, with 9 bases between. CDR3 bases: TGCAGTGCTAGAGTACCAGGGCCCTACGAGCAGTACTTC. It encodes CSARVPGPYEQYF.

The chain has TRBV6-1 and TRBJ2-1; D call uncertain. There are 16 residues in the CDR3. Germline CDR1 is MNHNS and CDR2 is SASEGT. V gave up 2 bases and J gave up 0 bases, with 11 bases separating them. The CDR3 DNA reads TGTGCCAGCAGTGAACTTCTAAGAAGCTCCTACAATGAGCAGTTCTTC. Translation: CASSELLRSSYNEQFF.

This clonotype was seen a few times. The chain combines TRBV6-1 with TRBJ1-1; 8 nucleotides align to TRBD1. Germline CDR1 reads MNHNS; CDR2 reads SASEGT. After removal of 8 bases from V and 4 bases from J, the junction contained 6 bases not matched to a gene. The CDR3 consists of 13 residues. The CDR3 loop reads CASFRGQGTEAFF. In DNA form, the CDR3 reads TGTGCCAGCTTCAGGGGGCAGGGCACTGAAGCTTTCTTT.

V is TRBV6-1 and J is TRBJ1-6; 9 bases fit TRBD1. The CDR3 consists of 13 residues. Looked up from germline, CDR1 is MNHNS and CDR2 is SASEGT. Trimming cost V 9 bases and J 5 bases; bases outside gene matches: 2. DNA of the CDR3: TGTGCCAGTAGGGACAGGGATAATTCACCCCTCCACTTT. Translated: CASRDRDNSPLHF.

The J gene is TRBJ2-7, the V gene TRBV18; no definite D call. The CDR3 is made up of 10 amino acids. Trimming removed 8 bases from V and 5 bases from J, with 7 bases in between. Germline V gene data show CDR1 as KGHSH and CDR2 as LQKENI. The CDR3 DNA follows: TGTGCCAGCGCTAAAAACGAGCAGTACTTC. Encoded protein: CASAKNEQYF.

In its sample, this clonotype was seen a few times. The genes are TRBV7-3 and TRBJ1-2; TRBD1 might be the D (5 bases). Germline CDR1 reads SGHTA; CDR2 reads FQGTGA. V lost 1 base and J 8 bases, leaving 17 bases between the germline ends. This CDR3 has 15 residues. This CDR3 reads CASSLNPRESKGYTF. The CDR3 DNA sequence: TGTGCCAGCAGCTTAAACCCCAGGGAGAGTAAGGGCTACACCTTC.

This clonotype was detected only a few times. The genes are TRBV10-3 and TRBJ2-7; 10 positions agree with TRBD2. CDR3 size: 12 residues. Germline CDR1 is ENHRY and CDR2 is SYGVKD. Losses at the gene ends were 6 bases for V and 7 bases for J; bases not matched to a gene: 3. This CDR3 reads CAISWGLAEQYF. The CDR3, as DNA: TGTGCCATCAGCTGGGGACTAGCGGAGCAGTACTTC.

This chain uses TRBV10-3 with TRBJ2-2, with D perhaps matching TRBD2 (7 bases). Germline CDR1 and CDR2: ENHRY and SYGVKD. This CDR3 has 17 residues. Trimming stripped 4 bases from V and 0 bases from J, with 15 bases between. The CDR3 is CAISGGGLAANTGELFF. The CDR3 coding sequence is TGTGCCATCAGTGGGGGGGGGCTAGCGGCGAACACCGGGGAGCTGTTTTTT.

This clonotype was found a few times. This chain uses TRBV20-1 with TRBJ2-5; D possibly uses TRBD1 or TRBD2 (5 bases each). The V and J ends lost 3 bases and 2 bases respectively, with 10 bases between them. Germline CDR1 is DFQATT and CDR2 is SNEGSKA (reference sequence). The CDR3 runs to 13 residues. CDR3 sequence: CSARGTLQETQYF. CDR3 nucleotides: TGCAGTGCTAGGGGGACCTTACAAGAGACCCAGTACTTC.